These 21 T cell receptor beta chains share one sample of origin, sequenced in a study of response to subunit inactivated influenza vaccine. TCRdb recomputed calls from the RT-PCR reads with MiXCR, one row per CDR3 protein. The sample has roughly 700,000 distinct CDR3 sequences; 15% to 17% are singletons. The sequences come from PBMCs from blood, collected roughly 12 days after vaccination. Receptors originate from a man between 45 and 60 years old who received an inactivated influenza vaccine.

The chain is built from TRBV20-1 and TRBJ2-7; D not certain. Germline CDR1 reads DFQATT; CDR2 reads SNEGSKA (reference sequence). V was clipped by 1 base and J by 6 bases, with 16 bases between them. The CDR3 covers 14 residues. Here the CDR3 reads CSARVGSSPVEQYF. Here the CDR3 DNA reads TGCAGTGCTAGAGTGGGGTCCTCGCCTGTCGAGCAGTACTTC.

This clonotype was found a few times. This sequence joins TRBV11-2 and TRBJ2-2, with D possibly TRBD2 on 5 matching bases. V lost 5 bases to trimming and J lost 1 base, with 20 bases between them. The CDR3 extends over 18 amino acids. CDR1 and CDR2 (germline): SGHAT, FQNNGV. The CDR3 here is CASSPSLWENENTGELFF. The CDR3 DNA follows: TGTGCCAGCAGCCCCTCCCTATGGGAGAACGAGAACACCGGGGAGCTGTTTTTT. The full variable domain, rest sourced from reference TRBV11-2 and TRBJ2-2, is EAGVAQSPRYKIIEKRQSVAFWCNPISGHATLYWYQQILGQGPKLLIQFQNNGVVDDSQLPKDRFSAERLKGVDSTLKIQPAKLEDSAVYLCASSPSLWENENTGELFFGEGSRLTVL.

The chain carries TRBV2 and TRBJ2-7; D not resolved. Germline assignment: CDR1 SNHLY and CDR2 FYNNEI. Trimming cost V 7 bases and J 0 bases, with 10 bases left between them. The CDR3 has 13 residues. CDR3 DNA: TGTGCCAGCATGAGTAGATCCTCCTACGAGCAGTACTTC. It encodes CASMSRSSYEQYF.

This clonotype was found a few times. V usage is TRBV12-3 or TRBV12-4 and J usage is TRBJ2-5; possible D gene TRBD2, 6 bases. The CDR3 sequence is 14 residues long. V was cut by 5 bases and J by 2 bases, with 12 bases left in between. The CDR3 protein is CASSGGTVQETQYF. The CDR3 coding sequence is TGTGCCAGCAGTGGGGGGACTGTTCAAGAGACCCAGTACTTC.

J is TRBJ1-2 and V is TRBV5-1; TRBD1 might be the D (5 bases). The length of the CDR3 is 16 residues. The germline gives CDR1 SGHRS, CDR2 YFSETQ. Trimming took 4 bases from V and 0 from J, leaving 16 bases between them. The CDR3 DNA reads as TGCGCCAGCAGCCCGGAGGGACGGAATACTAACTATGGCTACACCTTC. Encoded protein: CASSPEGRNTNYGYTF.

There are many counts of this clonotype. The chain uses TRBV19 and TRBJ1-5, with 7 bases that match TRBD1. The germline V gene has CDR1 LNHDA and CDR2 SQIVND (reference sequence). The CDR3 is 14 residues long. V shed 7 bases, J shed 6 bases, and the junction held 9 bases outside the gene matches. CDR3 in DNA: TGTGCCAGTACCCAAACAGGGGCCTTTCAGCCCCAGCATTTT. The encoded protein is CASTQTGAFQPQHF.

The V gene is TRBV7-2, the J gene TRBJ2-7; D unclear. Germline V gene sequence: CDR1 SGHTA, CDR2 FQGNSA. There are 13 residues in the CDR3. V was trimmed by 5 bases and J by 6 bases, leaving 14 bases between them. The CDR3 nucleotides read TGTGCCAGCAGCGAATTTGACAAGGCCGAGCAGTACTTC. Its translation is CASSEFDKAEQYF.

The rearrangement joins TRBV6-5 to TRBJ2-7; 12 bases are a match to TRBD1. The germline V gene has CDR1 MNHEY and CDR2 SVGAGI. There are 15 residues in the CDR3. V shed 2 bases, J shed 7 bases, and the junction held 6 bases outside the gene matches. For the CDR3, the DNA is TGTGCCAGCAGTTACGGGGGACAGGGGGCTGGGGAGCAGTACTTC. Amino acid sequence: CASSYGGQGAGEQYF.

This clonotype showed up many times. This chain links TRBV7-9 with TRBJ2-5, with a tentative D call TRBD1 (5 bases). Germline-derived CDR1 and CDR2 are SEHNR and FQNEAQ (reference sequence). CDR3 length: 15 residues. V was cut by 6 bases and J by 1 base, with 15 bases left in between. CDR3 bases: TGTGCCAGCAGTTACCAGCGACAGACCCAAGAGACCCAGTACTTC. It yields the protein CASSYQRQTQETQYF.

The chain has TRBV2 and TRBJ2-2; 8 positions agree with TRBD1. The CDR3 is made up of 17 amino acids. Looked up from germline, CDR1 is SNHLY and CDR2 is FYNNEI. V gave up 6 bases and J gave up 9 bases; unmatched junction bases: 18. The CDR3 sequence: CASRLFSGGFTNRELFF. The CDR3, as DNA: TGTGCCAGCAGATTATTCTCAGGGGGCTTTACCAACCGGGAGCTGTTTTTT.

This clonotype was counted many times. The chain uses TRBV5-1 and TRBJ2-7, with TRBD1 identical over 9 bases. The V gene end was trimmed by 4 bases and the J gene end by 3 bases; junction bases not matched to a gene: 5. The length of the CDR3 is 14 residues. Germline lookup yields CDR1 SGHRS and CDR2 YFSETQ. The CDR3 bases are TGCGCCAGCAGCCCCGGGACAGGGCTCTACGAGCAGTACTTC. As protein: CASSPGTGLYEQYF.

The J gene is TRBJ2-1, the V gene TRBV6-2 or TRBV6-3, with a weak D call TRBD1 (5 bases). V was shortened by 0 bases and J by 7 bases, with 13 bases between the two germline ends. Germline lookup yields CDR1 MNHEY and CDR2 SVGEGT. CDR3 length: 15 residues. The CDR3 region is CASSYSQQGRNEQFF. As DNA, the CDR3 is TGTGCCAGCAGTTACTCTCAGCAGGGTAGGAATGAGCAGTTCTTC.

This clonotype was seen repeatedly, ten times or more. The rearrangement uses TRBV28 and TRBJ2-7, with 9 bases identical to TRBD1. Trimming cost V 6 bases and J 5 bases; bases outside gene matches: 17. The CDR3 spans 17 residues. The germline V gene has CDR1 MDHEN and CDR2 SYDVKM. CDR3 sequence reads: CASRTIRRGQGGDEQYF. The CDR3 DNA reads TGTGCCAGCAGAACTATCCGACGGGGACAGGGAGGGGACGAGCAGTACTTC.

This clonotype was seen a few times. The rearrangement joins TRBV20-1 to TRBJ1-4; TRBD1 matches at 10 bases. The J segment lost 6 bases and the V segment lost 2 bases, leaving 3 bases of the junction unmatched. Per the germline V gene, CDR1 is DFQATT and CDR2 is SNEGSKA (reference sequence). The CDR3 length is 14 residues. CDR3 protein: CSARPGQGYEKLFF. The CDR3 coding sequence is TGCAGTGCTAGACCGGGACAGGGGTATGAAAAACTGTTTTTT.

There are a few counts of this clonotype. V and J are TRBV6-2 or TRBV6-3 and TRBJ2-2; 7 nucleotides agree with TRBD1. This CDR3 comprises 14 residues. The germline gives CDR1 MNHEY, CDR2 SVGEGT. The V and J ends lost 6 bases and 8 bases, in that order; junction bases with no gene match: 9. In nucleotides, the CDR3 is TGTGCCAGCAGGACTACAGGGGCCCGAGGGGAGCTGTTTTTT. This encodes CASRTTGARGELFF.

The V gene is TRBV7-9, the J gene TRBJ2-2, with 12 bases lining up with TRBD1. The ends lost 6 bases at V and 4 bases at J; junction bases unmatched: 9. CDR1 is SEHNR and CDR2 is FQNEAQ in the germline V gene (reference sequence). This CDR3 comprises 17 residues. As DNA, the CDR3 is TGTGCCAGCAGGAAGCACCGGGACAGGGGGCTCACCGGGGAGCTGTTTTTT. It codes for CASRKHRDRGLTGELFF.

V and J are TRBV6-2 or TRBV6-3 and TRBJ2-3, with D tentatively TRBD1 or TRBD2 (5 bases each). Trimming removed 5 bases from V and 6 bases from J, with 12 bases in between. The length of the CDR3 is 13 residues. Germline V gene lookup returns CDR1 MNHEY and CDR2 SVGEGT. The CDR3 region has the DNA TGTGCCAGCAGTGGCCCGGGACCGGATACGCAGTATTTT. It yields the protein CASSGPGPDTQYF.

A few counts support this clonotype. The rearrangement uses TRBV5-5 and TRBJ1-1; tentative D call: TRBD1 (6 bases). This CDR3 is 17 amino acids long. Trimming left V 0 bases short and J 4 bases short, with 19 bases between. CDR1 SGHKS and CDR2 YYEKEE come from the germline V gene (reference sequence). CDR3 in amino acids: CASSLVFVRQDLTEAFF. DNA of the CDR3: TGTGCCAGCAGCTTGGTATTCGTTCGACAGGACCTCACTGAAGCTTTCTTT.

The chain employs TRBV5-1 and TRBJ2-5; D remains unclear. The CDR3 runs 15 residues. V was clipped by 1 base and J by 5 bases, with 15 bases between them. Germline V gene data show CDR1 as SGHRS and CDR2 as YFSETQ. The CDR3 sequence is CASSLIWQAPETQYF. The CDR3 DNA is TGCGCCAGCAGCTTGATTTGGCAGGCCCCGGAGACCCAGTACTTC. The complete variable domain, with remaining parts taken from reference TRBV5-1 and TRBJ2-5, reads KAGVTQTPRYLIKTRGQQVTLSCSPISGHRSVSWYQQTPGQGLQFLFEYFSETQRNKGNFPGRFSGRQFSNSRSEMNVSTLELGDSALYLCASSLIWQAPETQYFGPGTRLLVL.

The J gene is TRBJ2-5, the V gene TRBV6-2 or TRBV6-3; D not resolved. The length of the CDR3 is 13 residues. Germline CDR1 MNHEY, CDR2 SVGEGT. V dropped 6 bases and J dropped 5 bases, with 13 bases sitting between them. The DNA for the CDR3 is TGTGCCAGCAGGGACCCCGATCCGGAGACCCAGTACTTC. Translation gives CASRDPDPETQYF.

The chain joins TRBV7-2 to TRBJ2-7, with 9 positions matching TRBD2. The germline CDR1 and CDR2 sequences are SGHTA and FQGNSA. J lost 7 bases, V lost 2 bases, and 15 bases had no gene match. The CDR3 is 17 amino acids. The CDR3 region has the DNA TGTGCCAGCAGCTTAAGTGGGGCAGGCGGGGGGGCTCGGGAGCAGTACTTC. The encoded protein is CASSLSGAGGGAREQYF.